This entry features one TCR beta chain sequence. Antigen specificity is unknown. This specimen belongs to a study of Graves' ophthalmopathy and Graves' hyperthyroidism. Findings of the study overall: Ophthalmopathy and stable hyperthyroidism were discriminated by a 13-signature model, with 87.88% sensitivity and 70% to 84% specificity.

Using RNA transcripts, the TCR beta CDR3 regions were amplified. The library came from an HTBI-primed first-round RT-PCR and a second-round multiplex PCR. TCRdb reprocessed the multiplex PCR reads via MiXCR and lists one record per CDR3 protein. This table has around 400,000 distinct CDR3 sequences, 18% appearing once. CDR3 length: 15 amino acids. Trimming removed 4 bases at V and 5 bases at J, with 17 bases between. Germline V gene data show CDR1 as MNHEY and CDR2 as SVGEGT. PBMCs were isolated by Ficoll-Paque density gradient centrifugation, using roughly 9.7 ml of fresh peripheral blood as the starting material.

Input material: peripheral blood. The origin of this receptor is a woman between 18 and 29 years old with Graves' ophthalmopathy. The chain uses TRBV6-2 or TRBV6-3 and TRBJ2-5; D is ambiguous. The CDR3 coding sequence is TGTGCCAGCAGTTCGGGCAACCCGGTCGTCGAGACCCAGTACTTC. This translates into CASSSGNPVVETQYF.